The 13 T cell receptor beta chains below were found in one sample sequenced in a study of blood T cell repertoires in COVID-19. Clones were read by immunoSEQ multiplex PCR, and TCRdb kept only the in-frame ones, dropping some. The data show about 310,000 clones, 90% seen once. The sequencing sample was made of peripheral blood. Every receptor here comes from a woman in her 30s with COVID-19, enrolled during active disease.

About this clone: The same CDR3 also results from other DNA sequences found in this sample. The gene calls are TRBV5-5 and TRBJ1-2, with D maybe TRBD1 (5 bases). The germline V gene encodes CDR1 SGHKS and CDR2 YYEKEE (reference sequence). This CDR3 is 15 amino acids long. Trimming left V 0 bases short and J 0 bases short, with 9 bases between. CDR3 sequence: CASSLGDSPNYGYTF. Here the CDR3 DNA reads TGTGCCAGCAGCTTGGGCGACAGCCCTAACTATGGCTACACCTTC.

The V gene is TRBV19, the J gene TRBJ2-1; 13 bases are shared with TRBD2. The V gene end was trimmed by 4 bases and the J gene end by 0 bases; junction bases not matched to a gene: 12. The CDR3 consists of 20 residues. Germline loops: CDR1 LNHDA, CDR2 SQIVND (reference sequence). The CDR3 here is CASSTQKGLAGVISYNEQFF. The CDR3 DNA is TGTGCCAGTAGTACCCAAAAAGGACTAGCGGGAGTAATCTCCTACAATGAGCAGTTCTTC.

CDR3: CASSHRGGEQYF. CDR3 bases: TGTGCCAGCAGTCATCGAGGGGGCGAGCAGTACTTC. The chain is built from TRBV27 and TRBJ2-7; possible D gene TRBD1, 6 bases. The length of the CDR3 is 12 residues. Germline values: CDR1 MNHEY, CDR2 SMNVEV (reference sequence). V lost 5 bases and J lost 6, with 11 bases in between.

This chain's CDR3 is CASSLTTGFVSTNEKLFF. In DNA form, the CDR3 reads TGTGCCAGCAGCTTAACGACAGGATTTGTTTCCACTAATGAAAAACTGTTTTTT. V is TRBV5-8 and J is TRBJ1-4, with D perhaps matching TRBD1 (6 bases). V shed 2 bases and J shed 2 bases, with 19 bases lying between them. The CDR3 is made up of 18 amino acids. The germline V gene encodes CDR1 SGHTS and CDR2 YDEGEE.

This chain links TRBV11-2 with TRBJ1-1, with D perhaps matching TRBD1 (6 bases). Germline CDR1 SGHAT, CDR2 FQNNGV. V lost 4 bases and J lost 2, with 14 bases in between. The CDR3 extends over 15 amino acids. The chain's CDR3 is CASSSSRDINTEAFF. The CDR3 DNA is TGTGCCAGCAGCTCGTCCCGGGACATCAACACTGAAGCTTTCTTT.

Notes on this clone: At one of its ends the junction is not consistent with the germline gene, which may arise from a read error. DNA of the CDR3: TGTGCCAGCAGCCTAGCGGGAGCCTACGAGCAGTACTTC. This codes for CASSLAGAYEQYF. This rearrangement joins TRBV7-9 to TRBJ2-7, with 10 bases aligning to TRBD2. Looked up from germline, CDR1 is SEHNR and CDR2 is FQNEAQ (reference sequence). This CDR3 spans 13 amino acids.

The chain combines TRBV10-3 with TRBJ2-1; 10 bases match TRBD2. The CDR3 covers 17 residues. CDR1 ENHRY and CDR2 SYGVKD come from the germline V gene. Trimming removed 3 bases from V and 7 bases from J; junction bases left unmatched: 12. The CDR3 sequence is CAISEGPSGSMRNEQFF. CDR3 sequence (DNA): TGTGCCATCAGTGAAGGGCCTAGCGGGAGTATGAGGAATGAGCAGTTCTTC.

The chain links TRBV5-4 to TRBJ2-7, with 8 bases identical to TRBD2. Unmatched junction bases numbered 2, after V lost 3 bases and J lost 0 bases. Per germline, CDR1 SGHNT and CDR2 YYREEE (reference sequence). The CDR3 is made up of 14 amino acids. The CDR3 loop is CASSSSGPSYEQYF. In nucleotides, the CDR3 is TGTGCCAGCAGCTCTAGCGGGCCCTCCTACGAGCAGTACTTC.

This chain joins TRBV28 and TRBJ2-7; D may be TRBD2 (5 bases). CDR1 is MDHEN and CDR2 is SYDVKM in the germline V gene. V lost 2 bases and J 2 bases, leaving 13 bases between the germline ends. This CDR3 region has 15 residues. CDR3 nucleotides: TGTGCCAGCAGTTTAACGGGGATCAAGGCCTACGAGCAGTACTTC. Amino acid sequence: CASSLTGIKAYEQYF.

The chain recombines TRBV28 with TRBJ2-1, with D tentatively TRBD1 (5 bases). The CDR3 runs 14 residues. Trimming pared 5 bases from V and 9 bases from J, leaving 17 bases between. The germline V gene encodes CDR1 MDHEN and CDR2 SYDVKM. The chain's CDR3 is CASSLESGRSEQFF. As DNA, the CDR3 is TGTGCCAGCAGTCTAGAGTCAGGGCGGTCTGAGCAGTTCTTC.

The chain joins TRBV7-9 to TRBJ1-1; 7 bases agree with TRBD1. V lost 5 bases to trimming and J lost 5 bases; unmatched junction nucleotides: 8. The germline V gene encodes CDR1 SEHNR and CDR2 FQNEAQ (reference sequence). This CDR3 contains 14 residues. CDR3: CASSPTDRITEAFF. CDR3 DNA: TGTGCCAGCAGCCCAACGGACAGGATTACTGAAGCTTTCTTT.

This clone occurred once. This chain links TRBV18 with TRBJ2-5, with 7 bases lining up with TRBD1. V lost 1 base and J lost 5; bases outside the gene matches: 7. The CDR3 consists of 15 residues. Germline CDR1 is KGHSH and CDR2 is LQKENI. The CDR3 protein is CASSPRQGLMETQYF. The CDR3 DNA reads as TGTGCCAGCTCACCACGACAGGGTTTGATGGAGACCCAGTACTTC.

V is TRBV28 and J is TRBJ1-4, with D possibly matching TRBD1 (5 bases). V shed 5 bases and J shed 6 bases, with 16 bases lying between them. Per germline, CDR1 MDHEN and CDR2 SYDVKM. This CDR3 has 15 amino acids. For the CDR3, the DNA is TGTGCCAGCAGTGCCCCTAGCGGGGGGGATGAAAAACTGTTTTTT. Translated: CASSAPSGGDEKLFF.